These 2 T cell receptor beta chains originate from one sample sequenced in a study of blood T cell repertoires in COVID-19. Clones were read by immunoSEQ multiplex PCR, and TCRdb kept only the in-frame ones, dropping some. The table has roughly 250,000 clones, over 70% seen once. The sequenced sample was peripheral blood. All receptors derive from a human donor in a cohort sampled during active COVID-19.

The chain has TRBV27 and TRBJ1-5; D may be TRBD1 (6 bases). Germline V gene lookup returns CDR1 MNHEY and CDR2 SMNVEV (reference sequence). The CDR3 totals 15 residues. The V end lost 5 bases, the J end lost 3 bases, and 14 bases lay between the germline ends. This chain's CDR3 is CASSKTTGDNQPQHF. The CDR3 nucleotides read TGTGCCAGCAGTAAAACGACAGGAGACAATCAGCCCCAGCATTTT.

J is TRBJ1-3 and V is TRBV3-1 (or the pseudogene TRBV3-2), with D possibly being TRBD1 (5 bases). V lost 1 base and J 2 bases, leaving 9 bases between the germline ends. The CDR3 extends over 15 amino acids. CDR1 is LGHDT and CDR2 is YNNKEL in the germline V gene (reference sequence). The CDR3 spells CASSQATAAGNTIYF. The CDR3, as DNA: TGTGCCAGCAGCCAAGCGACAGCCGCTGGAAACACCATATATTTT.